This TCR beta chain was recovered during a study of blood T cell repertoires in COVID-19. Overall study: The origin of the acute and convalescent COVID-19 samples was the United States, Italy and Spain.

V shed 5 bases and J 2 bases; nucleotides not matched to a gene: 4. Germline CDR1 SGHVS, CDR2 FNYEAQ. This CDR3 region has 14 residues. The method was immunoSEQ multiplex PCR; TCRdb's version includes in-frame clones alone and lacks a portion of them. The repertoire holds about 310,000 clones, with 87% as singletons. Sequenced input: peripheral blood. The receptor's source is a woman between 45 and 65 years old who had recovered from COVID-19. This chain links TRBV7-6 with TRBJ2-7; 9 bases map to TRBD1. The CDR3 is CASSPRTGAYEQYF. The CDR3 DNA is TGTGCCAGCAGCCCAAGGACAGGGGCCTACGAGCAGTACTTC.